The 21 T cell receptor beta chains presented below share a single source sample, sequenced in a study of a mutant IDH1 vaccine in newly diagnosed glioma (dated by TCRdb to about 2021). Receptors were amplified or captured by the immunoSEQ multiplex PCR assay. In its TCRdb copy, this immuneACCESS table keeps in-frame sequences only and misses some clones. Where compared with another copy, unresolved V genes explain less than half of these, and the others have no known cause. The sample yields about 75,000 clones; over 75% were counted once. Roughly 0.5% of the sample goes to the ten largest clones. The label giving this sample's time point can be read as: week 5, during vaccination. A 20-mer mutant IDH1 peptide at 300 micrograms in Montanide made up each vaccine dose, which was injected subcutaneously together with topical imiquimod. What these receptors recognize is not known. The material was PBMCs, obtained from a glioma patient whose treatment included an IDH1 peptide vaccine. The receptors were sampled from a woman in her fifties or sixties with glioma.

V and J are TRBV6-1 and TRBJ1-4; weak D call: TRBD1 (5 bases). This CDR3 is 15 amino acids long. Trimming left V 2 bases short and J 8 bases short, with 15 bases between. Germline loops: CDR1 MNHNS, CDR2 SASEGT. CDR3 in amino acids: CASSERRGGGEKLFF. Written as DNA, the CDR3 is TGTGCCAGCAGTGAACGGAGGGGAGGAGGGGAAAAACTGTTTTTT.

The chain employs TRBV7-6 and TRBJ2-5; TRBD2 matches 11 bases. The J segment lost 7 bases and the V segment lost 1 base, leaving 11 bases of the junction unmatched. This CDR3 has 17 residues. Germline CDR1 SGHVS, CDR2 FNYEAQ. This chain's CDR3 is CASSLGGLADIKRTQYF. In nucleotides, the CDR3 is TGTGCCAGCAGCTTAGGGGGACTAGCGGACATCAAGAGGACCCAGTACTTC.

This clone was found a few times. This rearrangement joins TRBV27 to TRBJ2-2, with D hard to call. This CDR3 spans 12 amino acids. V shed 5 bases and J shed 5 bases, with 6 bases lying between them. In germline, CDR1 is MNHEY, CDR2 SMNVEV (reference sequence). CDR3 sequence: CASSPQTGELFF. CDR3 nucleotide sequence: TGTGCCAGCAGTCCTCAAACCGGGGAGCTGTTTTTT.

The CDR3 loop is CAWRSGTAKETQYF. The CDR3, as DNA: TGTGCCTGGAGATCCGGGACGGCTAAAGAGACCCAGTACTTC. This chain joins TRBV30 and TRBJ2-5; D may match TRBD1 or TRBD2 (5 bases each). Germline loops: CDR1 GTSNPN, CDR2 SVGIG (reference sequence). The V end was cut by 3 bases, the J end by 3 bases, with 14 bases between. The CDR3 totals 14 residues.

This rearrangement joins TRBV28 to TRBJ2-5; D may match TRBD1 or TRBD2 (5 bases each). Germline assignment: CDR1 MDHEN and CDR2 SYDVKM. Deletions cut 6 bases from V and 6 bases from J, with 23 bases between. This CDR3 spans 16 amino acids. CDR3 DNA sequence: TGTGCCAGCAGCCCCGGGACGTACGGTTCCTTGAAGACCCAGTACTTC. It is translated as CASSPGTYGSLKTQYF.

The gene calls are TRBV6-1 and TRBJ2-1; no firm D call. In germline, CDR1 is MNHNS, CDR2 SASEGT. V was shortened by 6 bases and J by 8 bases, with 8 bases between the two germline ends. The CDR3 is 11 amino acids. This CDR3 reads CASSLGDEQFF. The CDR3 nucleotides read TGTGCCAGCAGCTTAGGCGATGAGCAGTTCTTC.

This sequence joins TRBV6-4 and TRBJ2-1; the match to TRBD2 covers 7 bases. The ends lost 6 bases at V and 0 bases at J; junction bases unmatched: 8. The CDR3 loop spans 16 amino acids. Germline V CDR1 and CDR2: MRHNA, SNTAGT. CDR3 sequence (DNA): TGTGCCAGCAGCCGAAAGACTAGCAACTCCTACAATGAGCAGTTCTTC. Residues: CASSRKTSNSYNEQFF.

CDR3 nucleotides: TGTGCCAGCAACCCAGGGGTTGGAGAGACCCAGTACTTC. Its translation: CASNPGVGETQYF. V gene TRBV28 combines with J gene TRBJ2-5; TRBD1 is a possible D gene (6 bases). The CDR3 runs 13 residues. Germline loops: CDR1 MDHEN, CDR2 SYDVKM. Between the trimmed V and J ends, which lost 7 bases and 4 bases, there was a span of 13 bases.

There are a few counts of this clone. V is TRBV30 and J is TRBJ1-2, with a tentative D call TRBD1 (6 bases). Trimming removed 5 bases at V and 2 bases at J, with 12 bases between. The length of the CDR3 is 13 residues. Germline CDR1 reads GTSNPN; CDR2 reads SVGIG (reference sequence). The CDR3 sequence: CAWGNTGNYGYTF. CDR3 sequence (DNA): TGTGCCTGGGGGAATACAGGGAACTATGGCTACACCTTC. Combining the CDR3 with reference TRBV30 and TRBJ1-2 gives the whole variable domain SQTIHQWPATLVQPVGSPLSLECTVEGTSNPNLYWYRQAAGRGLQLLFYSVGIGQISSEVPQNLSASRPQDRQFILSSKKLLLSDSGFYLCAWGNTGNYGYTFGSGTRLTVV.

The chain uses TRBV20-1 and TRBJ1-2, with D possibly matching TRBD1 (5 bases). V was pared by 5 bases and J by 9 bases, with 10 bases between. CDR1 and CDR2 from the germline V gene are DFQATT and SNEGSKA (reference sequence). The CDR3 sequence is 10 residues long. The CDR3 DNA sequence: TGCAGTGCTTCGGGGGTCAGCTACACCTTC. It is translated as CSASGVSYTF.

CDR3 coding DNA: TGTGCCAGCAGCGTAAGGTCCTTCTCCTACGAGCAGTACTTC. Translating it yields CASSVRSFSYEQYF. The J gene is TRBJ2-7, the V gene TRBV9; unclear D gene. Deletions cut 1 base from V and 0 bases from J, with 8 bases between. Germline loops: CDR1 SGDLS, CDR2 YYNGEE. CDR3 length equals 14 residues.

CDR3 loop: CASSSPGVNEQFF. In DNA form, the CDR3 reads TGCGCCAGCAGCTCGCCGGGCGTCAATGAGCAGTTCTTC. The V gene is TRBV5-1, the J gene TRBJ2-1; D gene uncertain. The CDR3 sequence is 13 residues long. The germline V and J ends were trimmed by 3 bases and 6 bases, with 10 bases remaining between them. CDR1 is SGHRS and CDR2 is YFSETQ in the germline V gene.

Here the CDR3 DNA reads TGTGCCAGCAGTTTAGTGAACCTGAACACTGAAGCTTTCTTT. It yields the protein CASSLVNLNTEAFF. This chain links TRBV28 with TRBJ1-1; D unclear. Trimming removed 2 bases at V and 0 bases at J, with 7 bases between. Germline loops: CDR1 MDHEN, CDR2 SYDVKM. The CDR3 runs 14 residues.

The rearrangement uses TRBV5-1 and TRBJ1-6, with D perhaps matching TRBD1 (6 bases). The V gene's germline CDR1 is SGHRS and CDR2 YFSETQ. CDR3 length: 15 amino acids. Trimming left V 0 bases short and J 7 bases short, with 11 bases between. The CDR3 is CASSLEGTTNSPLHF. The CDR3 nucleotides read TGCGCCAGCAGCTTGGAGGGGACAACGAATTCACCCCTCCACTTT.

This chain's CDR3 is CASSLEPEGGEQYF. CDR3 coding DNA: TGTGCCAGCAGCTTAGAGCCGGAAGGGGGCGAGCAGTACTTC. The chain joins TRBV11-2 to TRBJ2-7; TRBD1 might be the D (6 bases). The CDR3 spans 14 residues. V gave up 0 bases and J gave up 6 bases, with 12 bases separating them. From germline, CDR1 is SGHAT and CDR2 FQNNGV.

The chain couples TRBV5-1 to TRBJ2-7; weak D call: TRBD1 (5 bases). Germline CDR1 and CDR2: SGHRS and YFSETQ. CDR3 length: 12 residues. Trimming took 6 bases from V and 2 from J, leaving 9 bases between them. CDR3 DNA sequence: TGCGCCAGCACGGACACTACCTACGAGCAGTACTTC. Protein sequence: CASTDTTYEQYF.

The J gene is TRBJ1-2, the V gene TRBV5-6, with a weak D call TRBD1 (6 bases). Germline-derived CDR1 and CDR2 are SGHDT and YYEEEE. V was clipped by 0 bases and J by 6 bases, with 15 bases between them. The CDR3 runs to 15 residues. The CDR3 nucleotides are TGTGCCAGCAGCTTGGAACAGGGAAGGAAGGATGGCTACACCTTC. Translated, it gives CASSLEQGRKDGYTF.

The chain has TRBV21-1 and TRBJ2-7. TRBV21-1 is a known pseudogene. The CDR3 is made up of 14 amino acids. CDR3 sequence reads: CASSKFGDSYEQYF. CDR3 nucleotides: TGTGCCAGCAGCAAATTTGGTGACTCCTACGAGCAGTACTTC.

This rearrangement joins TRBV14 to TRBJ1-4, with D possibly matching TRBD1 (6 bases). V shed 1 base and J shed 10 bases, with 16 bases lying between them. This CDR3 is built from 15 residues. Germline CDR1 is SGHDN and CDR2 is FVKESK. The CDR3 sequence is CASSQAPTGLGKLFF. CDR3 sequence (DNA): TGTGCCAGCAGCCAAGCACCTACAGGGCTTGGAAAACTGTTTTTT.

The rearrangement joins TRBV5-1 to TRBJ2-5; no clear D. With 0 bases removed from V and 2 bases from J, the gap between germline ends came to 5 bases. This CDR3 comprises 13 residues. Germline CDR1 and CDR2: SGHRS and YFSETQ. The CDR3 DNA sequence: TGCGCCAGCAGCTTGGTACCGCAAGAGACCCAGTACTTC. This translates into CASSLVPQETQYF.

This chain connects TRBV9 to TRBJ2-3; the match to TRBD2 covers 10 bases. The CDR3 sequence is 16 residues long. Germline values: CDR1 SGDLS, CDR2 YYNGEE. J gave up 3 bases and V 2 bases, and 6 bases lay outside the gene matches. This chain's CDR3 is CASSVLLAGETDTQYF. The CDR3 bases are TGTGCCAGCAGCGTTCTTCTAGCGGGAGAAACAGATACGCAGTATTTT.